This T cell receptor beta chain was recorded in a study of shared clonotypes between healthy human individuals. Whole-study results and caveats: Naive CD4 clonotypes were shared across a few donors at about 5%. A reduction in generation probabilities was seen for non-shared clonotypes relative to those shared by all four donors.

From CD4+ cells came CD45RA+ naive and CD45RA-negative memory subsets. Remarks on this clone: What it binds is unknown.

An even split of each subset's genomic DNA across several immunoSEQ plates was performed. TCRdb keeps only in-frame clones here, not all; method: immunoSEQ multiplex PCR. The sample contains approximately 700,000 clones, roughly 73% of which appear only once. This CDR3 region has 13 residues. Trimming left V 7 bases short and J 3 bases short, with 11 bases between. The germline CDR1 and CDR2 sequences are ENHRY and SYGVKD. The receptor's source is a woman between 25 and 40 years old in good health. The sample taken for sequencing was memory CD4+ T cells sorted from blood. As to subset: CD45RA-negative fraction. The genes are TRBV10-3 and TRBJ2-3; TRBD1 might be the D (7 bases). CDR3 amino acids: CAITGGRTDTQYF. For the CDR3, the DNA is TGTGCCATCACAGGGGGGAGGACAGATACGCAGTATTTT.